The next 14 T cell receptor beta chains were all read from a single sample in a study of cytomegalovirus exposure and HLA in healthy donors. The study ran its PCR with 60 Vbeta and 13 Jbeta primers. Sequencing was performed with immunoSEQ multiplex PCR; in TCRdb, only in-frame clones are kept and a portion is missing. Among some 130,000 clones listed, around four fifths were seen once. The sequencing input was PBMCs. Receptor source: a female donor in good health and CMV-seronegative.

V usage is TRBV4-1 and J usage is TRBJ2-3; TRBD1 matches at 9 bases. J lost 14 bases, V lost 2 bases, and 14 bases had no gene match. The CDR3 runs 15 residues. In germline, CDR1 is MGHRA, CDR2 YSYEKL. In DNA form, the CDR3 reads TGCGCCAGCAGCCAATACCGGACCGGGACAGGGAGCACGTATTTT. It is translated as CASSQYRTGTGSTYF.

The rearrangement uses TRBV29-1 and TRBJ2-5; 7 bases are a match to TRBD2. The CDR3 covers 13 residues. Per germline, CDR1 SQVTM and CDR2 ANQGSEA. V shed 7 bases and J 2 bases; nucleotides not matched to a gene: 7. The CDR3 protein is CSAAGTTQETQYF. DNA for the CDR3: TGCAGCGCTGCCGGGACTACACAAGAGACCCAGTACTTC.

The rearrangement joins TRBV19 to TRBJ1-1; 7 nucleotides align to TRBD1. V lost 5 bases, J lost 1 base, and 10 bases stayed unmatched. The CDR3 sequence is 16 residues long. Germline-derived CDR1 and CDR2 are LNHDA and SQIVND (reference sequence). CDR3 loop: CASSWETGPGNTEAFF. CDR3 nucleotide sequence: TGTGCCAGTAGTTGGGAGACAGGGCCAGGGAACACTGAAGCTTTCTTT.

CDR3 region: CASSPVPLAGVKYF. DNA of the CDR3: TGTGCCAGCAGTCCGGTTCCGCTAGCGGGAGTTAAGTACTTC. The chain employs TRBV6-4 and TRBJ2-7, with TRBD2 matching over 10 bases. Germline V gene sequence: CDR1 MRHNA, CDR2 SNTAGT. V lost 5 bases, J lost 11 bases, and 12 bases stayed unmatched. This CDR3 contains 14 residues.

The chain has TRBV19 and TRBJ1-5; 11 bases fit TRBD1. With V trimmed by 4 bases and J by 7 bases, 15 bases remained unmatched. This CDR3 region has 18 residues. Germline V gives CDR1 LNHDA, CDR2 SQIVND (reference sequence). The CDR3 here is CASSTGQGAWGGSQPQHF. For the CDR3, the DNA is TGTGCCAGTAGTACCGGACAGGGGGCATGGGGAGGAAGCCAGCCCCAGCATTTT.

This clone was detected once. Here the CDR3 DNA reads TGTGCCTGGAGTTTTAAGGGGGCGGGCTATGGCTACACCTTC. Its protein product is CAWSFKGAGYGYTF. The chain is built from TRBV30 and TRBJ1-2, with 7 bases aligning to TRBD1. Germline values: CDR1 GTSNPN, CDR2 SVGIG (reference sequence). J gave up 4 bases and V 2 bases, and 7 bases lay outside the gene matches. CDR3 length: 14 residues.

V gene TRBV18 combines with J gene TRBJ1-2; D is undetermined. In germline, CDR1 is KGHSH, CDR2 LQKENI. The CDR3 runs to 15 residues. V lost 2 bases and J lost 4, with 14 bases in between. CDR3: CASSPVEDPFYGYTF. The CDR3, as DNA: TGTGCCAGCTCACCAGTGGAGGACCCTTTCTATGGCTACACCTTC.

This clone was detected only a few times. The genes are TRBV7-8 and TRBJ1-2, with D unresolved. Germline assignment: CDR1 SGHVS and CDR2 FQNEAQ. The CDR3 runs to 13 residues. With 1 base removed from V and 2 bases from J, the gap between germline ends came to 5 bases. CDR3 protein: CASSLGPNYGYTF. The CDR3 DNA follows: TGTGCCAGCAGCTTAGGGCCCAACTATGGCTACACCTTC.

The gene calls are TRBV5-4 and TRBJ1-3, with TRBD1 identical over 7 bases. The CDR3 runs to 16 residues. Germline values: CDR1 SGHNT, CDR2 YYREEE (reference sequence). J gave up 3 bases and V 1 base, and 7 bases lay outside the gene matches. CDR3 nucleotides: TGTGCCAGCAGCTTGAGTAAGGGGGCCGTTGGAAACACCATATATTTT. Translation: CASSLSKGAVGNTIYF.

The chain joins TRBV27 to TRBJ1-5; no reliable D call. V was shortened by 2 bases and J by 2 bases, with 7 bases between the two germline ends. The CDR3 is made up of 14 amino acids. Germline loops: CDR1 MNHEY, CDR2 SMNVEV (reference sequence). CDR3 sequence: CASSLKSGNQPQHF. Written as DNA, the CDR3 is TGTGCCAGCAGTTTAAAATCTGGCAATCAGCCCCAGCATTTT.

The V gene is TRBV7-3, the J gene TRBJ1-1, with D unclear. This CDR3 spans 15 amino acids. Deletions cut 1 base from V and 4 bases from J, with 13 bases between. Germline-derived CDR1 and CDR2 are SGHTA and FQGTGA. CDR3 nucleotides: TGTGCCAGCAGCTTAAAGGCCGGGTCGGGCACTGAAGCTTTCTTT. Its protein product is CASSLKAGSGTEAFF.

The chain has TRBV28 and TRBJ2-7, with 8 bases that match TRBD1. CDR1 MDHEN and CDR2 SYDVKM come from the germline V gene. V shed 4 bases, J shed 4 bases, and the junction held 3 bases outside the gene matches. CDR3 size: 13 residues. The CDR3 DNA follows: TGTGCCAGCAGTTGGACAGGGAAATACGAGCAGTACTTC. It encodes CASSWTGKYEQYF.

The chain combines TRBV6-1 with TRBJ2-3; 11 nucleotides match TRBD2. Germline values: CDR1 MNHNS, CDR2 SASEGT. The V and J ends lost 4 bases and 1 base, in that order; junction bases with no gene match: 4. The CDR3 totals 16 residues. The CDR3 DNA reads as TGTGCCAGCAGTGCCGGGACTAGCGGTCGCACAGATACGCAGTATTTT. Translating gives CASSAGTSGRTDTQYF.

CDR3 in DNA: TGTGCCAGCAGTGCCAGGGACAGGGGAAACGACGAGCAGTACTTC. Amino acids: CASSARDRGNDEQYF. The chain has TRBV6-1 and TRBJ2-7, with 10 nucleotides matching TRBD1. The germline V gene encodes CDR1 MNHNS and CDR2 SASEGT. The trim removed 4 bases at V and 5 bases at J, leaving 8 bases unmatched. The CDR3 is made up of 15 amino acids.